The clone carrying this TCR beta chain showed up just a few times. The antigen remains unidentified. This entry is derived from a study of blood T cells in healthy people across ages. General study findings and limits: Per million T cells, TCR beta diversity dropped about linearly as age rose. The study lacked donor CMV status, which possibly confounded expanded clonotype changes.

Next came a second PCR, run for about 7 to 12 cycles, which used a sample-barcoded 5' primer along with a J-beta primer mix. TCRdb fed the 5' RACE reads into MiXCR, producing one record per CDR3 protein. The sample records about 1,500,000 distinct CDR3 sequences, roughly 27% being singletons. Each donor was a healthy Caucasian individual from Russia, aged about 6 to 95. Sequencing used blood. The TCR was taken from a woman aged 25 to 39 in good health.

CDR3 protein: CSASILTSGTYEQYF. As DNA, the CDR3 is TGCAGTGCTAGTATCCTGACTAGCGGAACCTACGAGCAGTACTTC. V is TRBV20-1 and J is TRBJ2-7; 9 bases match TRBD2. With 3 bases clipped from V and 2 bases from J, the junction kept 8 bases outside the gene matches. The CDR3 extends over 15 amino acids. Germline assignment: CDR1 DFQATT and CDR2 SNEGSKA (reference sequence).